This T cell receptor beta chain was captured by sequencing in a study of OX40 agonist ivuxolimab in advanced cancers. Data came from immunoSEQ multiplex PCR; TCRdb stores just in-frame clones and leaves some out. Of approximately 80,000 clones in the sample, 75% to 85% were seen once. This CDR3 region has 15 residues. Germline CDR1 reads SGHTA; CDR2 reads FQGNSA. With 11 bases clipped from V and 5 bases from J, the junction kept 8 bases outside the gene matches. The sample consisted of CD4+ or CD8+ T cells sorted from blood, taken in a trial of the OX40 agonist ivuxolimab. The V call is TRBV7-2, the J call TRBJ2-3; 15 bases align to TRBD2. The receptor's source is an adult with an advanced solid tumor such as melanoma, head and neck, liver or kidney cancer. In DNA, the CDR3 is TGTGCCGCCGGACTAGCGGGGGGGAGAGGAGATACGCAGTATTTT. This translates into CAAGLAGGRGDTQYF.